Each of the 18 T cell receptor beta chains below was sequenced from the same sample in a study of control samples from healthy donors and cancer patients. The protocol was immunoSEQ multiplex PCR, while the TCRdb copy is restricted to in-frame clones and leaves out a portion. Of 160,000 or so clones in the sample, nearly 96% were seen once. Sequenced material: blood. The receptor set was obtained from a young woman in good health.

This chain links TRBV19 with TRBJ2-6; no definite D call. Germline lookup yields CDR1 LNHDA and CDR2 SQIVND (reference sequence). The CDR3 consists of 16 residues. Deletions cut 5 bases from V and 2 bases from J, with 13 bases between. Written as DNA, the CDR3 is TGTGCCAGTAGTGTGAAGTGGAGAGCTGGGGCCAACGTCCTGACTTTC. Its protein is CASSVKWRAGANVLTF.

As DNA, the CDR3 is TGTGCCAGCTCACCAAACAGGGTAACCTACAATGAGCAGTTCTTC. It specifies CASSPNRVTYNEQFF. The gene calls are TRBV18 and TRBJ2-1; D possibly corresponds to TRBD1 (6 bases). V lost 2 bases and J 2 bases, leaving 10 bases between the germline ends. Germline CDR1 and CDR2: KGHSH and LQKENI. The CDR3 contains 15 residues.

This chain links TRBV4-1 with TRBJ2-7; TRBD2 aligns across 11 bases. V shed 1 base, J shed 0 bases, and the junction held 5 bases outside the gene matches. The CDR3 runs 17 residues. Per germline, CDR1 MGHRA and CDR2 YSYEKL. CDR3 in DNA: TGCGCCAGCAGCCAAGCTCTAGCGGGAGGCGGCTCCTACGAGCAGTACTTC. This encodes CASSQALAGGGSYEQYF.

The chain carries TRBV4-1 and TRBJ2-7; D is uncertain. The CDR3 sequence is 14 residues long. Trimming removed 1 base at V and 2 bases at J, with 9 bases between. CDR1 is MGHRA and CDR2 is YSYEKL in the germline V gene. This CDR3 reads CASSQVRAAYEQYF. The CDR3 region has the DNA TGCGCCAGCAGCCAAGTACGGGCCGCCTACGAGCAGTACTTC.

The chain combines TRBV7-9 with TRBJ1-1; D not certain. The CDR3 contains 13 residues. V gave up 4 bases and J gave up 0 bases, with 6 bases separating them. Germline CDR1 and CDR2: SEHNR and FQNEAQ (reference sequence). Here the CDR3 reads CASSSMVNTEAFF. The CDR3 DNA sequence: TGTGCCAGCAGCTCGATGGTGAACACTGAAGCTTTCTTT. Variable domain in full (rest from reference TRBV7-9 and TRBJ1-1): DTGVSQNPRHKITKRGQNVTFRCDPISEHNRLYWYRQTLGQGPEFLTYFQNEAQLEKSRLLSDRFSAERPKGSFSTLEIQRTEQGDSAMYLCASSSMVNTEAFFGQGTRLTVV.

This chain joins TRBV28 and TRBJ1-2, with 8 bases fitting TRBD1. J was trimmed by 3 bases and V by 4 bases; bases with no gene match: 4. The CDR3 runs 14 residues. The germline V gene encodes CDR1 MDHEN and CDR2 SYDVKM. The CDR3 DNA follows: TGTGCCAGCAGTTCGCCAGGGGGCGACTATGGCTACACCTTC. It codes for CASSSPGGDYGYTF.

The chain recombines TRBV4-1 with TRBJ1-1, with D possibly being TRBD1 (6 bases). Germline loops: CDR1 MGHRA, CDR2 YSYEKL. The CDR3 totals 15 residues. V lost 4 bases, J lost 0 bases, and 12 bases lay in between. The CDR3 sequence: CASSPRQVLNTEAFF. Here the CDR3 DNA reads TGCGCCAGCAGCCCAAGACAGGTATTGAACACTGAAGCTTTCTTT.

This clone was recorded once. This chain connects TRBV6-7 to TRBJ1-2, with D perhaps TRBD1 (5 bases). TRBV6-7 is an open reading frame, and its role is uncertain. This CDR3 spans 16 amino acids. V lost 0 bases and J 3 bases, leaving 14 bases between the germline ends. CDR3 DNA sequence: TGTGCCAGCAGTTACTCGGGGCGGACCTTTGACTATGGCTACACCTTC. Protein: CASSYSGRTFDYGYTF.

This chain uses TRBV7-8 with TRBJ1-2; no reliable D call. This CDR3 has 17 residues. Germline assignment: CDR1 SGHVS and CDR2 FQNEAQ. V was cut by 5 bases and J by 1 base, with 20 bases left in between. The CDR3 loop reads CASSQNFEANFNYGYTF. CDR3 sequence (DNA): TGTGCCAGCAGCCAAAACTTTGAGGCCAACTTTAACTATGGCTACACCTTC.

The chain has TRBV11-2 and TRBJ2-2; 8 positions match TRBD1. Losses at the gene ends were 0 bases for V and 3 bases for J; bases not matched to a gene: 12. Germline CDR1 is SGHAT and CDR2 is FQNNGV. This CDR3 spans 19 amino acids. The CDR3 bases are TGTGCCAGCAGCTTAGATGGCCGACAGGGGAAGATAGACACCGGGGAGCTGTTTTTT. Its protein product is CASSLDGRQGKIDTGELFF.

The V gene is TRBV5-6, the J gene TRBJ2-7; no reliable D call. Between the trimmed V and J ends, which lost 3 bases and 0 bases, there was a span of 7 bases. The CDR3 is 13 amino acids. Germline lookup yields CDR1 SGHDT and CDR2 YYEEEE. CDR3 amino acids: CASSSPFSYEQYF. The CDR3 DNA sequence: TGTGCCAGCAGCTCCCCATTCTCCTACGAGCAGTACTTC. The full variable domain, with the rest looked up from reference TRBV5-6 and TRBJ2-7, is DAGVTQSPTHLIKTRGQQVTLRCSPKSGHDTVSWYQQALGQGPQFIFQYYEEEERQRGNFPDRFSGHQFPNYSSELNVNALLLGDSALYLCASSSPFSYEQYFGPGTRLTVT.

The chain combines TRBV7-9 with TRBJ2-2; no firm D call. The CDR3 consists of 15 residues. Trimming took off 5 bases at V and 1 base at J, with 11 bases between the two ends. Germline V gene sequence: CDR1 SEHNR, CDR2 FQNEAQ (reference sequence). The CDR3 nucleotides are TGTGCCAGCAGCCGTTATATAGTGAACACCGGGGAGCTGTTTTTT. The encoded protein is CASSRYIVNTGELFF. The full variable domain, rest sourced from reference TRBV7-9 and TRBJ2-2, is DTGVSQNPRHKITKRGQNVTFRCDPISEHNRLYWYRQTLGQGPEFLTYFQNEAQLEKSRLLSDRFSAERPKGSFSTLEIQRTEQGDSAMYLCASSRYIVNTGELFFGEGSRLTVL.

The chain combines TRBV5-6 with TRBJ2-4; D call uncertain. This CDR3 region has 16 residues. V was trimmed by 2 bases and J by 6 bases, leaving 18 bases between them. Germline CDR1 reads SGHDT; CDR2 reads YYEEEE. The CDR3 protein is CASSFGQVGFLNIQYF. In DNA form, the CDR3 reads TGTGCCAGCAGCTTCGGGCAAGTAGGATTCTTAAACATTCAGTACTTC.

The V call is TRBV6-6, the J call TRBJ2-1; perhaps TRBD1 as D (6 bases). Germline V gene data show CDR1 as MNHNY and CDR2 as SVGAGI (reference sequence). The V and J ends lost 6 bases and 9 bases respectively, with 15 bases between them. This CDR3 is 13 amino acids long. CDR3 in amino acids: CASRLSGDGEQFF. In DNA form, the CDR3 reads TGTGCCAGCAGATTATCAGGGGATGGTGAGCAGTTCTTC.

The CDR3 spells CASSFRNTDTQYF. CDR3 bases: TGTGCCAGCAGCTTTCGGAACACAGATACGCAGTATTTT. The rearrangement links TRBV5-4 to TRBJ2-3; D is ambiguous. The V end lost 2 bases, the J end lost 2 bases, and 6 bases lay between the germline ends. CDR3 length: 13 amino acids. The germline V gene has CDR1 SGHNT and CDR2 YYREEE (reference sequence).

The chain employs TRBV24-1 and TRBJ2-3; no reliable D call. The V and J ends lost 0 bases and 2 bases respectively, with 5 bases between them. Germline V gene data show CDR1 as KGHDR and CDR2 as SFDVKD. This CDR3 region has 14 residues. The CDR3 protein is CATSDLPFTDTQYF. For the CDR3, the DNA is TGTGCCACCAGTGATTTGCCATTCACAGATACGCAGTATTTT.

The rearrangement uses TRBV28 and TRBJ2-1; 7 positions match TRBD1. Losses at the gene ends were 3 bases for V and 2 bases for J; bases not matched to a gene: 4. Germline CDR1 reads MDHEN; CDR2 reads SYDVKM. The CDR3 totals 15 residues. CDR3: CASSFGDRTYNEQFF. The CDR3 coding sequence is TGTGCCAGCAGTTTCGGGGACAGAACCTACAATGAGCAGTTCTTC.

The rearrangement links TRBV19 to TRBJ1-1; D may be TRBD1 (6 bases). Germline V gene data show CDR1 as LNHDA and CDR2 as SQIVND (reference sequence). Trimming shortened V by 6 bases and J by 4 bases, and 27 bases separated the two germline ends. CDR3 length equals 18 residues. For the CDR3, the DNA is TGTGCCAGTAGGGAATTCGGCAGGGGCCATCAGGGTATCACTGAAGCTTTCTTT. Translating gives CASREFGRGHQGITEAFF.